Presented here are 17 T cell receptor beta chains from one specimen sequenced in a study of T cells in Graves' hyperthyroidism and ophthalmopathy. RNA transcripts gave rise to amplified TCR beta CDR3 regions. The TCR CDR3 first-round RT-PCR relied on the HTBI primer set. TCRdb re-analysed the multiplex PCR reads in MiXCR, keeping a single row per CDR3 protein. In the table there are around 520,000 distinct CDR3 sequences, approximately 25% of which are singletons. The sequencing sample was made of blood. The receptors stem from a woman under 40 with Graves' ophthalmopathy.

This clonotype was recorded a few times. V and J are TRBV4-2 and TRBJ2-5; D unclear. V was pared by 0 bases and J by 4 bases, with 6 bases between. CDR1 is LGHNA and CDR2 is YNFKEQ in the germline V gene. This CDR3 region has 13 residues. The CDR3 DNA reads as TGTGCCAGCAGCCAAGATCCGTCAGAGACCCAGTACTTC. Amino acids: CASSQDPSETQYF.

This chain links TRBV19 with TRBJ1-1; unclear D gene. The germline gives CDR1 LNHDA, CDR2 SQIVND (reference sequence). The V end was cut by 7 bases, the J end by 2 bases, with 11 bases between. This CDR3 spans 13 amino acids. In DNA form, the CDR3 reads TGTGCCAGTACCCCCGAGAGTAACACTGAAGCTTTCTTT. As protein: CASTPESNTEAFF.

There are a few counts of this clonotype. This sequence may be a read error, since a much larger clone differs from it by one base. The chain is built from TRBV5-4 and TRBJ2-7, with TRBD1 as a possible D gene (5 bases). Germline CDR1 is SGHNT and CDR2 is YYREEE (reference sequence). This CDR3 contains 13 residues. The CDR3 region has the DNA TGTGTCAGCAGCTTGGACAACGGCTACGAGCAGTACTTC. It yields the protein CVSSLDNGYEQYF.

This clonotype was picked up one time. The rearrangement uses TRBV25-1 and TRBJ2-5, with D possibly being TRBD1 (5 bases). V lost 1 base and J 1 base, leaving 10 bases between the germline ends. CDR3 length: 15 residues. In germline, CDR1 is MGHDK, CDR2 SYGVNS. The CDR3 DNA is TGTGCCAGCAGTGAATTAGGGGATATCCAAGAGACCCAGTACTTC. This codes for CASSELGDIQETQYF. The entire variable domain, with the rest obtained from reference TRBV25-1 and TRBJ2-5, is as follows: EADIYQTPRYLVIGTGKKITLECSQTMGHDKMYWYQQDPGMELHLIHYSYGVNSTEKGDLSSESTVSRIRTEHFPLTLESARPSHTSQYLCASSELGDIQETQYFGPGTRLLVL.

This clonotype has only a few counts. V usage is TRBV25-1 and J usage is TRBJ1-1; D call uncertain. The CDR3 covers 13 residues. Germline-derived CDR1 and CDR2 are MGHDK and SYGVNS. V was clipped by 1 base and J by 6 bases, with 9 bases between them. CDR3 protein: CASSESPGAEAFF. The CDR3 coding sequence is TGTGCCAGCAGTGAATCCCCCGGGGCTGAAGCTTTCTTT.

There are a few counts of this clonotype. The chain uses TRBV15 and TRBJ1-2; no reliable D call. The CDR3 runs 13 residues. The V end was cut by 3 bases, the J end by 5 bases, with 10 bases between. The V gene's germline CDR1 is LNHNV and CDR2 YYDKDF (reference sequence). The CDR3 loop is CATSSAGEYGYTF. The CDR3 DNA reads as TGTGCCACCAGCAGTGCCGGGGAGTATGGCTACACCTTC.

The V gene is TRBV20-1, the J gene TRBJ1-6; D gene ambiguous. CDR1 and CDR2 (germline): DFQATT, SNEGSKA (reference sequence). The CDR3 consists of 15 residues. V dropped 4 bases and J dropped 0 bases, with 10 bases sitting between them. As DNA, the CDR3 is TGCAGTGCTATGGACGGCAGCTCCTATAATTCACCCCTCCACTTT. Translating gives CSAMDGSSYNSPLHF.

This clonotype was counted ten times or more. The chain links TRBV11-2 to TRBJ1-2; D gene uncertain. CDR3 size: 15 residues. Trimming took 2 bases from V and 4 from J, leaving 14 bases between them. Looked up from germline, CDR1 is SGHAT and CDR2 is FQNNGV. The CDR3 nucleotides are TGTGCCAGCAGCTTATATGAGGGTGGGCCCTATGGCTACACCTTC. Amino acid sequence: CASSLYEGGPYGYTF.

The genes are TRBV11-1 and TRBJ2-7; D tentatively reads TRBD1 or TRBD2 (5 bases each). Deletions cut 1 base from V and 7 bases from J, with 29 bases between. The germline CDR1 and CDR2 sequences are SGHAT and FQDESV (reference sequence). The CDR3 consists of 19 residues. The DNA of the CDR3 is TGTGCCAGCAGCTTAGAGGTGCTAACCGGGACCCGGGCGCGGATGGAGCAGTACTTC. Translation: CASSLEVLTGTRARMEQYF.

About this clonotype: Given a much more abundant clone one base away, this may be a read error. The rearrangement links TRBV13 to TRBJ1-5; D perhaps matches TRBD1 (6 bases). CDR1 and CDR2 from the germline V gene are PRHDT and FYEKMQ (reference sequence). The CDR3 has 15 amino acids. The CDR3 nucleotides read TGTGCCAGCAGCTTCGGGGGCTTGGGCAATCAGCCCCAGCCTTTT. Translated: CASSFGGLGNQPQPF.

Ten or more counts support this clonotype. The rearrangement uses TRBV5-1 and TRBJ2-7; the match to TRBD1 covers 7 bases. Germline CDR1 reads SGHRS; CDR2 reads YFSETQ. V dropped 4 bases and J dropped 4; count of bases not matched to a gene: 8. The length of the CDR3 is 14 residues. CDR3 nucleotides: TGCGCCAGCAGCATACGGACAGGACCGTACGAGCAGTACTTC. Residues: CASSIRTGPYEQYF.

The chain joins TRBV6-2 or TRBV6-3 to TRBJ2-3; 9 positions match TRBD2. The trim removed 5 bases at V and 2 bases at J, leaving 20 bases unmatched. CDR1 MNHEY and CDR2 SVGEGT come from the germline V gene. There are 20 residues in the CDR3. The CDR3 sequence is CASSRLKREVPRPNTDTQYF. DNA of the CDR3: TGTGCCAGCAGTAGATTGAAGCGGGAGGTCCCGAGACCAAACACAGATACGCAGTATTTT.

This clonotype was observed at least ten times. The DNA of the CDR3 is TGTGCCAGCAGCTTAGGCCTTGGGGACACTGAAGCTTTCTTT. Amino acids: CASSLGLGDTEAFF. V usage is TRBV11-2 and J usage is TRBJ1-1; D is unclear. V lost 1 base, J lost 3 bases, and 9 bases lay in between. CDR3 length equals 14 residues. The germline V gene encodes CDR1 SGHAT and CDR2 FQNNGV. Using reference TRBV11-2 and TRBJ1-1 for the parts outside the CDR3, the full variable domain is EAGVAQSPRYKIIEKRQSVAFWCNPISGHATLYWYQQILGQGPKLLIQFQNNGVVDDSQLPKDRFSAERLKGVDSTLKIQPAKLEDSAVYLCASSLGLGDTEAFFGQGTRLTVV.

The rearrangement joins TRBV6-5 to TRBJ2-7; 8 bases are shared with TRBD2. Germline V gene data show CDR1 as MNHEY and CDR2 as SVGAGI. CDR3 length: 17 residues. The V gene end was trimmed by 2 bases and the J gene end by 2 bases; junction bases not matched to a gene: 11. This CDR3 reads CASSYPPGKRGTYEQYF. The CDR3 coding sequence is TGTGCCAGCAGTTACCCTCCGGGAAAGCGGGGGACCTACGAGCAGTACTTC.

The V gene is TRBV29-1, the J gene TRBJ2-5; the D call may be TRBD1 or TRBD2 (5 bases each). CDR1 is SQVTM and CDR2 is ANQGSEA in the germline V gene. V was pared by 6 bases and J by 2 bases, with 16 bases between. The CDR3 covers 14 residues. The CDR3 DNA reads TGCAGCGTCGCTTCCGGGACGAGACAAGAGACCCAGTACTTC. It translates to CSVASGTRQETQYF. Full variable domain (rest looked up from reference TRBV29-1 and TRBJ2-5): SAVISQKPSRDICQRGTSLTIQCQVDSQVTMMFWYRQQPGQSLTLIATANQGSEATYESGFVIDKFPISRPNLTFSTLTVSNMSPEDSSIYLCSVASGTRQETQYFGPGTRLLVL.

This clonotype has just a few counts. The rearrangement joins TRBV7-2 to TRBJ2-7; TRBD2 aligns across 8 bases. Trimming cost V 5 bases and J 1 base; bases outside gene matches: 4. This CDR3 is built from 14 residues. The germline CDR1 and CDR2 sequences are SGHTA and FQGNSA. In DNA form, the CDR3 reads TGTGCCAGCAGCAGCGGGAGAGGGTCCTACGAGCAGTACTTC. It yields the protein CASSSGRGSYEQYF.

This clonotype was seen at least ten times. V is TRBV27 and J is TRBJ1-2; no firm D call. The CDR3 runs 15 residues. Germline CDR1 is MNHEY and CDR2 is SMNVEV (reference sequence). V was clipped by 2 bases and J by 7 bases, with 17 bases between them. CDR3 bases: TGTGCCAGCAGTTTAAGGGAGGGCCCACCGGGTGGCTACACCTTC. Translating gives CASSLREGPPGGYTF.